The present entry profiles one TCR beta chain with its context. This sample was taken from a study of blood T cell repertoires in COVID-19. Assay: immunoSEQ multiplex PCR; the TCRdb copy retains only in-frame clones and omits some. This sample yields 170,000 or so clones, of which about 87% are seen a single time; roughly 0.9% belongs to the top ten. The V gene lost 8 bases and the J gene lost 3 bases, with 17 bases spanning the gap. The CDR3 is 15 amino acids. From germline, CDR1 is LNHDA and CDR2 SQIVND (reference sequence). This sequence joins TRBV19 and TRBJ1-5; no definite D call. The sequenced material came from peripheral blood. The source is a woman aged 18-29 years who had recovered from COVID-19. CDR3 in amino acids: CASCQWQANNQPQHF. The CDR3 DNA reads as TGTGCCAGTTGCCAGTGGCAGGCTAACAATCAGCCCCAGCATTTT.